This T cell receptor beta chain was documented in a study of blood T cells in healthy people across ages. Overall study results and limits: It was the long-lived donors that had more naive CD4+ cells and higher diversity than aged donors.

As concerns this clonotype: Its antigen is as yet unknown.

Isolation yielded PBMCs, at least 7 million per sample, in every case. Alongside a J-beta primer mix, a sample-barcoded 5' primer served in a second PCR lasting roughly 6 to 12 cycles. The study obtained at least 3 million CDR3-containing paired-end reads from every sample. TCRdb processed the 5' RACE reads anew with MiXCR; each CDR3 protein has one entry. The table has approximately 690,000 distinct CDR3 sequences, approximately 40% seen once. The source is a man at least 80 years old in good health. Sample: blood.

The CDR3 reads CASSQDARTNTEAFF. CDR3 DNA: TGCGCCAGCAGCCAAGATGCCAGGACCAACACTGAAGCTTTCTTT. The chain combines TRBV4-1 with TRBJ1-1, with unresolved D. Trimming took 0 bases from V and 2 from J, leaving 10 bases between them. Germline V gene sequence: CDR1 MGHRA, CDR2 YSYEKL. This CDR3 is 15 amino acids long.